The 4 T cell receptor beta chains below come from one sample, sequenced in a study of cytomegalovirus exposure and HLA in healthy donors. Researchers ran the PCR with 60 Vbeta and 13 Jbeta primers. Some clones are missing from TCRdb's copy, which holds only in-frame ones; the method was immunoSEQ multiplex PCR. Here the sample spans about 150,000 clones, 79% being singletons. What was sequenced was PBMCs. The receptor source for this set is a man over 45 in good health and CMV-seropositive.

V gene TRBV2 combines with J gene TRBJ2-3; D might be TRBD1 (5 bases). This CDR3 is 15 amino acids long. Germline values: CDR1 SNHLY, CDR2 FYNNEI. Trimming pared 8 bases from V and 0 bases from J, leaving 15 bases between. The CDR3 coding sequence is TGTGCCAGCGCGCACGACAGTACTAGCACAGATACGCAGTATTTT. As protein: CASAHDSTSTDTQYF. Based on the CDR3 plus reference TRBV2 and TRBJ2-3, the full variable domain is EPEVTQTPSHQVTQMGQEVILRCVPISNHLYFYWYRQILGQKVEFLVSFYNNEISEKSEIFDDQFSVERPDGSNFTLKIRSTKLEDSAMYFCASAHDSTSTDTQYFGPGTRLTVL.

This chain joins TRBV18 and TRBJ1-4, with 7 bases that match TRBD1. The CDR3 is 15 amino acids. With 6 bases clipped from V and 12 bases from J, the junction kept 16 bases outside the gene matches. Germline V lookup: CDR1 KGHSH, CDR2 LQKENI. CDR3 DNA: TGTGCCAGCTCGCAGACAGGGATGGGCGTGAGAGAACTGTTTTTT. Translated, it gives CASSQTGMGVRELFF.

The CDR3 loop is CAISEFPGLAGVWVYEQYF. DNA for the CDR3: TGTGCCATCAGTGAGTTTCCGGGACTAGCGGGAGTGTGGGTCTACGAGCAGTACTTC. This chain links TRBV10-3 with TRBJ2-7; 14 bases line up with TRBD2. Germline CDR1 reads ENHRY; CDR2 reads SYGVKD. J gave up 3 bases and V 1 base, and 11 bases lay outside the gene matches. The CDR3 spans 19 residues.

This chain joins TRBV11-2 and TRBJ2-3; 7 bases are a match to TRBD2. Germline V lookup: CDR1 SGHAT, CDR2 FQNNGV. The J segment lost 1 base and the V segment lost 3 bases, leaving 13 bases of the junction unmatched. This CDR3 contains 18 residues. The CDR3 sequence is CASSFMATGGGGTDTQYF. As DNA, the CDR3 is TGTGCCAGCAGCTTTATGGCGACGGGAGGTGGTGGCACAGATACGCAGTATTTT.